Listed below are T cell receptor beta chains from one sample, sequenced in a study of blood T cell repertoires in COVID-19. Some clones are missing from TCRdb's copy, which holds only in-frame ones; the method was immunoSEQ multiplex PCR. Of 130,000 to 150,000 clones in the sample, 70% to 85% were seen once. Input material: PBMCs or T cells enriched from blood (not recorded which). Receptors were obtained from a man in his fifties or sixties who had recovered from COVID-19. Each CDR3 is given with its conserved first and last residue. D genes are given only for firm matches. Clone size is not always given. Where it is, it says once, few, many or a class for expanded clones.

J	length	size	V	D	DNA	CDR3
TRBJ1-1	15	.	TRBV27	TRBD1	TGTGCCAGCAACAAAGACAGGGGCCGGGGGACTGAAGCTTTCTTT	CASNKDRGRGTEAFF
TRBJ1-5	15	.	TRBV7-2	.	TGTGCCAGCAGCTTAGCCCAGGGTTCTGGCCAGCCCCAGCATTTT	CASSLAQGSGQPQHF
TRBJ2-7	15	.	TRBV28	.	TGTGCCAGCAGCCCCGGGACACTTCCTTTCTACGAGCAGTACTTC	CASSPGTLPFYEQYF
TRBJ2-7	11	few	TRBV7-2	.	TGTGCCAGCAGCCCCGGTTACGAGCAGTACTTC	CASSPGYEQYF
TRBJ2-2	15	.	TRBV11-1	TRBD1	TGTGCCAGCAGCTTAGGGACAGGGAACACCGGGGAGCTGTTTTTT	CASSLGTGNTGELFF
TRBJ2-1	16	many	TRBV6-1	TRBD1	TGTGCCAGCAGTGAACCGACAGGGCGGTTTTATTATGAGCAGTTCTTC	CASSEPTGRFYYEQFF
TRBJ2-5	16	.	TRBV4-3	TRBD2	TGCGCCAGCAGCCAAGATCTCCCCGGGGAGGGAGAGACCCAGTACTTC	CASSQDLPGEGETQYF
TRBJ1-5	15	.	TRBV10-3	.	TGTGCCATCAGTGGGGGTGGGGCCGGCAATCAGCCCCAGCATTTT	CAISGGGAGNQPQHF
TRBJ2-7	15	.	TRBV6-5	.	TGTGCCAGCAGTTACTCGATGGCGGGTTCTTACGAGCAGTACTTC	CASSYSMAGSYEQYF
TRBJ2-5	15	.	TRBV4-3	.	TGCGCCAGCAGCCAAGACGCCGGGACAATAGGGACCCAGTACTTC	CASSQDAGTIGTQYF
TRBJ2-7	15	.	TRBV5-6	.	TGTGCCAGCAGCTTGGTCGGCGGGACCCACTACGAGCAGTACTTC	CASSLVGGTHYEQYF
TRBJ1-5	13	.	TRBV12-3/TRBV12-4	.	TGTGCCAGCAGTGCCCGACAGGATCAGCCCCAGCATTTT	CASSARQDQPQHF
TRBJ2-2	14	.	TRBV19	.	TGTGCCAGTAGAGACAGGTCGAACACCGGGGAGCTGTTTTTT	CASRDRSNTGELFF
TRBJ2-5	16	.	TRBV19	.	TGTGCCAGTAGTATAGGTACCGGACAGATCCAAGAGACCCAGTACTTC	CASSIGTGQIQETQYF
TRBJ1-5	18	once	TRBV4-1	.	TGCGCCAGCAGCCAAGATAGGGGTAGGCGTGGGTTTGGTCAGCCCCAGCATTTT	CASSQDRGRRGFGQPQHF
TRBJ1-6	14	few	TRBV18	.	TGTGCCAGCTCACTCAGGACAGTTGAATCACCCCTCCACTTT	CASSLRTVESPLHF
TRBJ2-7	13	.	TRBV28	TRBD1	TGTGCCAGCAGCCCAGGGGGTATCGACGAGCAGTACTTC	CASSPGGIDEQYF
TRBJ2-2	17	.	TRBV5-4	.	TGTGCCAGCAGCTTGGGTGGGCGGACTGACCAGAGCGGGGAGCTGTTTTTT	CASSLGGRTDQSGELFF
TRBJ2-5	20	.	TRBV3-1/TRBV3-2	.	TGTGCCAGCAGCCAAGATCCCTCGCAGGGTGGTTCATTTTATTGGGAGACCCAGTACTTC	CASSQDPSQGGSFYWETQYF
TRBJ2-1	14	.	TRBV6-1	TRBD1	TGTGCCAGCAGTGAGGGACAGCTCTACAATGAGCAGTTCTTC	CASSEGQLYNEQFF
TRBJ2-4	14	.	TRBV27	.	TGTGCCAGCAGTACCTCACTAGCCAAAAACATTCAGTACTTC	CASSTSLAKNIQYF
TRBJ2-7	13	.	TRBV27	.	TGTGCCAGCACCCCGTTGGGGCAAGACGAGCAGTACTTC	CASTPLGQDEQYF
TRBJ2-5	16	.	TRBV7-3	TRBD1	TGTGCCAGCAGCCCCTCCGGACAGGGGGGGAGAGAGACCCAGTACTTC	CASSPSGQGGRETQYF
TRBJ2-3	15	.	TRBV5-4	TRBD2	TGTGCCAGCAGCTTGGCTAGCGGGGGATCAGATACGCAGTATTTT	CASSLASGGSDTQYF
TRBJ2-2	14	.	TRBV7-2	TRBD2	TGTGCCAGCAGCCGGACTAGCGGTCCCGGGGAGCTGTTTTTT	CASSRTSGPGELFF
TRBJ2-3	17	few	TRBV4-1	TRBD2	TGCGCCAGCAGCCAAGTAAGGCTAGCGGGGGACACAGATACGCAGTATTTT	CASSQVRLAGDTDTQYF
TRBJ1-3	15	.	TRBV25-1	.	TGTGCCAGCACGGCAGGAGGATTCTCTGGAAACACCATATATTTT	CASTAGGFSGNTIYF
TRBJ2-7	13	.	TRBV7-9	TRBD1	TGTGCCAGCAGCTCCTACAGGGGGCAAGGGCAGTACTTC	CASSSYRGQGQYF
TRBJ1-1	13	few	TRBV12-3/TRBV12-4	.	TGTGCCAGCAGTTTAGGAGGGTTGGAGTACGCTTTCTTT	CASSLGGLEYAFF